A selection of T cell receptor beta chains follows, all from one sample in a study of T cell responses to AZD1222 COVID-19 vaccine. Measured with immunoSEQ multiplex PCR; TCRdb has only the in-frame clones, and not every one. The sample yields about 170,000 clones, approximately 93% seen once. The material was peripheral blood, obtained on day 0 of AZD1222 vaccination. Receptors were obtained from an adult in good health. Each CDR3 is given with its conserved first and last residue. D genes are given only for firm matches. Rows give clone size only sometimes, using once, few, many, or a class for an expanded clone.

TRBV19	TRBJ2-3	TRBD2	NA	CASSSGTSGTDTQYF	TGTGCCAGTAGTTCGGGGACTAGCGGTACAGATACGCAGTATTTT
TRBV18	TRBJ2-1	TRBD2	NA	CASSFGEGAYNEQFF	TGTGCCAGCTCATTCGGGGAGGGAGCCTACAATGAGCAGTTCTTC
TRBV29-1	TRBJ1-2	TRBD1	NA	CSVGQGANYGYTF	TGCAGCGTTGGGCAGGGGGCTAACTATGGCTACACCTTC
TRBV20-1	TRBJ2-2	NA	NA	CSARGTGELFF	TGCAGTGCTAGAGGCACCGGGGAGCTGTTTTTT
TRBV6-6	TRBJ2-7	NA	NA	CASSGGTAGNYEQYF	TGTGCCAGCAGTGGGGGGACAGCGGGGAATTACGAGCAGTACTTC
TRBV30	TRBJ1-1	NA	NA	CAWSAQGDTEAFF	TGTGCCTGGAGCGCACAGGGTGACACTGAAGCTTTCTTT
TRBV6-5	TRBJ2-1	NA	once	CASSTRDGINEQFF	TGTGCCAGCAGCACTAGAGACGGCATTAATGAGCAGTTCTTC
TRBV2	TRBJ2-7	NA	NA	CASSRVYEQYF	TGTGCCAGCAGCAGGGTTTACGAGCAGTACTTC
TRBV29-1	TRBJ1-4	NA	NA	CSVWWATNEKLFF	TGCAGCGTTTGGTGGGCAACTAATGAAAAACTGTTTTTT
TRBV7-9	TRBJ1-1	TRBD1	few	CASSLDRGTNTEAFF	TGTGCCAGCAGCCTGGACAGGGGAACTAACACTGAAGCTTTCTTT
TRBV6-1	TRBJ1-5	NA	NA	CASTNGGSGNQPQHF	TGTGCCAGCACCAACGGGGGCTCAGGCAATCAGCCCCAGCATTTT
TRBV6-5	TRBJ2-7	TRBD2	many	CASRPTGTSGYEQYF	TGTGCCAGCAGGCCTACCGGGACTAGCGGGTACGAGCAGTACTTC
TRBV18	TRBJ1-5	TRBD1	NA	CASSPRLRDRGSNQPQHF	TGTGCCAGCTCACCACGTCTGAGGGACAGGGGTAGCAATCAGCCCCAGCATTTT
TRBV7-9	TRBJ2-1	TRBD2	NA	CASSSGLAANEQFF	TGTGCCAGCAGCTCTGGACTAGCGGCCAATGAGCAGTTCTTC
TRBV3-1/TRBV3-2	TRBJ2-1	NA	NA	CASSQDAAPGLYNEQFF	TGTGCCAGCAGCCAAGACGCGGCCCCGGGACTTTACAATGAGCAGTTCTTC
TRBV7-6	TRBJ1-5	NA	NA	CASNSRRNSNQPQHF	TGTGCCAGCAACTCCAGACGGAATAGCAATCAGCCCCAGCATTTT
TRBV7-9	TRBJ1-4	NA	NA	CASSLVGRPSF	TGTGCCAGCAGCTTAGTTGGCAGACCGTCTTTT
TRBV6-6	TRBJ1-1	NA	NA	CASSLGQLNTEAFF	TGTGCCAGCAGCCTGGGACAACTAAACACTGAAGCTTTCTTT
TRBV5-8	TRBJ1-1	NA	NA	CASSLAVTPNTEAFF	TGTGCCAGCAGCTTGGCTGTGACACCGAACACTGAAGCTTTCTTT
TRBV7-2	TRBJ1-2	TRBD1	NA	CASSLGYRGHDYGYTF	TGTGCCAGCAGCTTAGGGTACAGGGGGCACGACTATGGCTACACCTTC
TRBV24-1	TRBJ2-2	NA	NA	CATSDLPGGELFF	TGTGCCACCAGTGATTTGCCGGGCGGGGAGCTGTTTTTT
TRBV6-5	TRBJ1-2	NA	NA	CASTHGAGSDYGYTF	TGTGCCAGCACCCATGGGGCGGGTTCGGACTATGGCTACACCTTC
TRBV6-2/TRBV6-3	TRBJ2-7	NA	once	CASSYSNRPEQYF	TGTGCCAGCAGTTACTCGAATCGACCCGAGCAGTACTTC
TRBV3-1/TRBV3-2	TRBJ1-1	NA	NA	CASSQAGPAFF	TGTGCCAGCAGCCAAGCGGGGCCCGCTTTCTTT
TRBV10-2	TRBJ1-1	NA	NA	CASMQGTEAFF	TGCGCCAGCATGCAGGGGACTGAAGCTTTCTTT
TRBV4-1	TRBJ2-5	NA	few	CASSQANLGAGGTQYF	TGCGCCAGCAGCCAGGCCAATTTGGGGGCCGGGGGGACCCAGTACTTC
TRBV4-1	TRBJ1-1	NA	NA	CASSQGSLQGRFIMNTEAFF	TGCGCCAGCAGCCAAGGGAGTCTTCAGGGTCGTTTCATCATGAACACTGAAGCTTTCTTT
TRBV29-1	TRBJ1-1	NA	NA	CSVEDLGGLETEAFF	TGCAGCGTTGAAGATCTTGGGGGGCTAGAGACTGAAGCTTTCTTT
TRBV5-1	TRBJ2-2	TRBD1	NA	CASSSNNTGASGIAGELFF	TGCGCCAGCAGCTCCAACAATACAGGGGCCTCGGGAATAGCCGGGGAGCTGTTTTTT
TRBV3-1/TRBV3-2	TRBJ2-7	NA	NA	CASSQSGNPREGQYF	TGTGCCAGCAGCCAATCCGGGAACCCTAGAGAGGGGCAGTACTTC
TRBV5-1	TRBJ2-1	TRBD2	NA	CASSLEAGGPTDEQFF	TGCGCCAGCAGCTTGGAGGCGGGAGGGCCCACGGATGAGCAGTTCTTC
TRBV6-5	TRBJ1-1	NA	once	CASLPLQGAWSAFF	TGTGCCAGCCTCCCCCTACAGGGTGCGTGGAGCGCTTTCTTT
TRBV4-2	TRBJ1-1	NA	NA	CASSQVLGLETFFTFF	TGTGCCAGCAGCCAAGTTTTGGGGCTTGAGACTTTCTTTACTTTCTTT
TRBV4-1	TRBJ1-2	TRBD1	NA	CASSPGRDRGFYGYTF	TGCGCCAGCAGCCCGGGAAGGGACAGGGGATTCTATGGCTACACCTTC
TRBV19	TRBJ2-3	NA	NA	CASSILPADTQYF	TGTGCCAGTAGTATACTCCCGGCAGATACGCAGTATTTT
TRBV18	TRBJ2-7	TRBD1	NA	CASSPGTGAYEQYF	TGTGCCAGCTCACCCGGGACAGGGGCCTACGAGCAGTACTTC
TRBV19	TRBJ1-1	NA	NA	CASSTTLTGEAFF	TGTGCCAGTAGTACAACACTAACGGGTGAAGCTTTCTTT
TRBV13	TRBJ2-1	NA	NA	CASSERLRKNNEQFF	TGTGCCAGCAGCGAAAGGCTACGTAAAAACAATGAGCAGTTCTTC
TRBV5-1	TRBJ1-2	NA	NA	CASSIGQSLSNYGYTF	TGCGCCAGCAGCATAGGACAGAGCCTGTCCAACTATGGCTACACCTTC
TRBV5-1	TRBJ2-6	TRBD1	once	CASSLVGTGWSGANVLTF	TGCGCCAGCAGCTTGGTGGGGACAGGGTGGTCTGGGGCCAACGTCCTGACTTTC
TRBV18	TRBJ2-3	TRBD1	NA	CASSPVQGADTQYF	TGTGCCAGCTCACCAGTACAGGGGGCAGATACGCAGTATTTT
TRBV5-1	TRBJ2-6	TRBD1	NA	CASSIAGTGVISGANVLTF	TGCGCCAGCAGCATAGCCGGGACAGGGGTAATCTCTGGGGCCAACGTCCTGACTTTC
TRBV7-9	TRBJ1-3	NA	few	CASSLAGGDTIYF	TGTGCCAGCAGCTTAGCCGGGGGAGACACCATATATTTT
TRBV27	TRBJ1-5	NA	NA	CASSTGYSQPQHF	TGTGCCAGCAGTACAGGGTACTCTCAGCCCCAGCATTTT
TRBV15	TRBJ2-7	NA	few	CATSETGTSYEQYF	TGTGCCACCAGCGAGACCGGAACCTCCTACGAGCAGTACTTC
TRBV12-5	TRBJ1-1	NA	NA	CASGLGSEWYTEAFF	TGTGCTAGTGGTTTGGGGTCGGAATGGTACACTGAAGCTTTCTTT
TRBV27	TRBJ2-1	NA	NA	CASSLGGGFYNEQFF	TGTGCCAGCAGTTTAGGGGGGGGCTTCTACAATGAGCAGTTCTTC
TRBV27	TRBJ1-1	NA	NA	CASMGQMNTEAFF	TGTGCCAGCATGGGCCAGATGAACACTGAAGCTTTCTTT
TRBV5-1	TRBJ2-1	TRBD2	once	CASSSKWVTSGYNEQFF	TGCGCCAGCAGCTCCAAATGGGTGACTAGCGGATACAATGAGCAGTTCTTC
TRBV3-1/TRBV3-2	TRBJ2-4	TRBD2	NA	CASSQGSWGLAGEFTKNIQYF	TGTGCCAGCAGCCAAGGTAGTTGGGGACTAGCGGGAGAGTTTACCAAAAACATTCAGTACTTC
TRBV7-8	TRBJ1-2	NA	NA	CASSLARSYGYTF	TGTGCCAGCAGCTTAGCGCGAAGCTATGGCTACACCTTC
TRBV19	TRBJ2-7	NA	NA	CASSIGSPFSGYEQYF	TGTGCCAGTAGTATAGGTAGTCCGTTTTCGGGCTACGAGCAGTACTTC
TRBV19	TRBJ2-3	TRBD1	NA	CASSTRGQIDTQYF	TGTGCCAGTAGTACCAGGGGGCAGATAGATACGCAGTATTTT
TRBV4-2	TRBJ2-7	NA	once	CASSQARTYEQYF	TGTGCCAGCAGCCAGGCTAGAACCTACGAGCAGTACTTC
TRBV5-1	TRBJ1-3	NA	NA	CASLTGSGNTIYF	TGCGCCAGTTTGACAGGCTCTGGAAACACCATATATTTT
TRBV7-8	TRBJ1-1	NA	NA	CASSKDTNTEAFF	TGTGCCAGCAGCAAGGATACGAACACTGAAGCTTTCTTT
TRBV18	TRBJ1-1	NA	NA	CASSPDSFTEAFF	TGTGCCAGCTCACCTGACAGCTTCACTGAAGCTTTCTTT